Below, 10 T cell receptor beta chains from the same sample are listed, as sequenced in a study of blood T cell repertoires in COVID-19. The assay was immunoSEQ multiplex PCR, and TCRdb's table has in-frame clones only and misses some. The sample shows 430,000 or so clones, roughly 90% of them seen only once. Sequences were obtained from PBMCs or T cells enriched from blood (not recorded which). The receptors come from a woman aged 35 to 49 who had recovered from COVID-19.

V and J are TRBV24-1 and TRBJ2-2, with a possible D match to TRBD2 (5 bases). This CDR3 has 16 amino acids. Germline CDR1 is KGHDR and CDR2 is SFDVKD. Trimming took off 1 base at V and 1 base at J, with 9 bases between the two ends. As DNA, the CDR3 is TGTGCCACCAGTGATTTTCGGACTTGGAACACCGGGGAGCTGTTTTTT. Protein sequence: CATSDFRTWNTGELFF.

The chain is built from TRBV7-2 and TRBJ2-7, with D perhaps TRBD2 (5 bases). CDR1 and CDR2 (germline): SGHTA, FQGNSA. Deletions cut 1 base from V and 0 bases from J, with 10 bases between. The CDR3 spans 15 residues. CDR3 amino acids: CASSLGYAGSYEQYF. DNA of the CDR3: TGTGCCAGCAGCTTAGGTTATGCGGGCTCCTACGAGCAGTACTTC.

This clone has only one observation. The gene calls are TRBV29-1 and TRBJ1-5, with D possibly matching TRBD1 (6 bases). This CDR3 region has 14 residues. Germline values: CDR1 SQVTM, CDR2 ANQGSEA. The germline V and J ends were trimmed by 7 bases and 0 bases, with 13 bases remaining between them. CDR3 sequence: CSAATGDSNQPQHF. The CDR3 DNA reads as TGCAGCGCCGCGACAGGAGATAGCAATCAGCCCCAGCATTTT.

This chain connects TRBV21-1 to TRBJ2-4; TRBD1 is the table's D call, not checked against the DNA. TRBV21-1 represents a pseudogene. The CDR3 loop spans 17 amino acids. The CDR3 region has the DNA TGTGCCAGCAGCCCACAGGGATTGGGGCTAGCCAAAAACATTCAGTACTTC. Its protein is CASSPQGLGLAKNIQYF.

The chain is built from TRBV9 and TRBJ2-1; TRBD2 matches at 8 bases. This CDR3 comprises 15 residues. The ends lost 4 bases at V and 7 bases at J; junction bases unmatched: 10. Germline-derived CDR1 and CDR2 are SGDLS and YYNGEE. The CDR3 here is CASSPTREGINEQFF. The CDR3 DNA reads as TGTGCCAGCAGCCCCACCCGGGAGGGAATTAATGAGCAGTTCTTC.

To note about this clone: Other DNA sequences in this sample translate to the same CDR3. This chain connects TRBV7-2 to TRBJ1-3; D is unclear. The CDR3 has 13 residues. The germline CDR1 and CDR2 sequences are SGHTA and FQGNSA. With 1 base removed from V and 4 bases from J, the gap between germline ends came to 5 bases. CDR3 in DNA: TGTGCCAGCAGCTTAGGTCAGGGAAACACCATATATTTT. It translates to CASSLGQGNTIYF.

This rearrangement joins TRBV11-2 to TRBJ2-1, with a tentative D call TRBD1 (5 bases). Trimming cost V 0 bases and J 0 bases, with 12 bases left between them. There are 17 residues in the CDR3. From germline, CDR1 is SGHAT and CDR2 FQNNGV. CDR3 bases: TGTGCCAGCAGCTTAGATGGGGCGAGAAGCTCCTACAATGAGCAGTTCTTC. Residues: CASSLDGARSSYNEQFF.

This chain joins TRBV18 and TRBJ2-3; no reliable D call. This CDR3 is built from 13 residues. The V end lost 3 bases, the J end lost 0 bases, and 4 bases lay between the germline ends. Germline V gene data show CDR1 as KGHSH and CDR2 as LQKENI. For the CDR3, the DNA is TGTGCCAGCTCACCGGCTAGCACAGATACGCAGTATTTT. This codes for CASSPASTDTQYF.

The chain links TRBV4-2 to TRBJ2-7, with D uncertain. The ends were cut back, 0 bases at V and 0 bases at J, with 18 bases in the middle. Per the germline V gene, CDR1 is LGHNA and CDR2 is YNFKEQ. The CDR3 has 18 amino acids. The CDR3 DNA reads TGTGCCAGCAGCCAAGACAGTTTCGGCGGCGGTACCTCCTACGAGCAGTACTTC. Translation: CASSQDSFGGGTSYEQYF.

The chain's CDR3 is CASSADRAEQYF. Here the CDR3 DNA reads TGTGCCAGCAGCGCGGATCGTGCCGAGCAGTACTTC. V gene TRBV7-9 combines with J gene TRBJ2-7; D gene unclear. The CDR3 has 12 residues. Trimming took off 5 bases at V and 6 bases at J, with 11 bases between the two ends. CDR1 is SEHNR and CDR2 is FQNEAQ in the germline V gene (reference sequence).